This T cell receptor (beta chain) stems from a study of identical twins. This clonotype was recorded a few times. Using its own MiXCR run on the 5' RACE reads, TCRdb lists one record per CDR3 protein. This sample has nearly 200,000 distinct CDR3 sequences; roughly 15% occur once, and the top ten carry 40%. Germline V gives CDR1 DFQATT, CDR2 SNEGSKA (reference sequence). V was clipped by 4 bases and J by 5 bases, with 5 bases between them. The CDR3 is made up of 10 amino acids. These data were also reused for a study on T cells expressing NK-cell markers. That report notes: Alpha-beta TCR T cells were the sole sorting target in several experiments, owing to an anti-gamma-delta TCR antibody. Among several donors, these clonotypes also ranked first in the CD3+CD56-NKG2C+ fraction.

The rearrangement uses TRBV20-1 and TRBJ2-5; the D is unclear. Specimen: CD8+ T cells sorted from blood. This sequence was found in a woman younger than 30 in good health. The CDR3 spells CSAIRETQYF. CDR3 DNA sequence: TGCAGTGCTATAAGGGAGACCCAGTACTTC.